The 24 T cell receptor beta chains in this list originate from one sample, sequenced in a study of Ad26.COV2.S vaccination and SARS-CoV-2 variants. Specified treatment: around 19 received Ad26.COV2.S at low or high dose, single or two shots; 5 received placebo; per-sample allocation not given. The samples date from day 63 after the first vaccine or placebo injection. The table came from immunoSEQ multiplex PCR; TCRdb's copy has only in-frame clones and leaves some out. This sample has about 440,000 clones, with around 90% found just once. Sequencing used peripheral blood, obtained in a trial of Ad26.COV2.S vaccine versus placebo. The receptors derive from a person between 18 and 60 years old who received the Ad26.COV2.S COVID-19 vaccine or a placebo.

The gene calls are TRBV9 and TRBJ2-1; D remains unclear. This CDR3 comprises 14 residues. Germline V gene lookup returns CDR1 SGDLS and CDR2 YYNGEE. Trimming removed 0 bases at V and 7 bases at J, with 11 bases between. This CDR3 is CASSVEVGWNEQFF. The CDR3, as DNA: TGTGCCAGCAGCGTAGAAGTCGGTTGGAATGAGCAGTTCTTC.

V and J are TRBV19 and TRBJ1-5, with 10 nucleotides matching TRBD1. V shed 5 bases and J 1 base; nucleotides not matched to a gene: 8. Germline values: CDR1 LNHDA, CDR2 SQIVND (reference sequence). The CDR3 totals 17 residues. As DNA, the CDR3 is TGTGCCAGTAGTCGCCTTCAGACAGGGGGCAGCAATCAGCCCCAGCATTTT. Residues: CASSRLQTGGSNQPQHF.

This clone was picked up one time. One end of the junction is discordant with germline, which a read error may explain. The chain combines TRBV5-6 with TRBJ1-4; D remains ambiguous. This CDR3 region has 14 residues. CDR1 is SGHDT and CDR2 is YYEEEE in the germline V gene. Here the CDR3 DNA reads TGTGCCAGCACCTTGGCGGGAACTCATGAAAAACTGTTTTTT. It is translated as CASTLAGTHEKLFF.

V usage is TRBV28 and J usage is TRBJ2-7; a possible D gene is TRBD1 (5 bases). V lost 2 bases and J 4 bases, leaving 9 bases between the germline ends. The germline gives CDR1 MDHEN, CDR2 SYDVKM. The CDR3 extends over 13 amino acids. DNA for the CDR3: TGTGCCAGCAGTTTACCGCAGGGTTACGAGCAGTACTTC. Its protein product is CASSLPQGYEQYF.

CDR3 nucleotides: TGTGCCAGCAGCTTAGCCCAACTTCAGGATGAGCAGTTCTTC. This translates into CASSLAQLQDEQFF. This chain joins TRBV7-9 and TRBJ2-1, with unresolved D. The CDR3 length is 14 residues. Germline CDR1 is SEHNR and CDR2 is FQNEAQ (reference sequence). V lost 0 bases, J lost 8 bases, and 11 bases lay in between.

Concerning this clone: Other DNA sequences within the sample encode an identical CDR3. J is TRBJ1-5 and V is TRBV28, with D perhaps matching TRBD1 (5 bases). This CDR3 spans 14 amino acids. The germline gives CDR1 MDHEN, CDR2 SYDVKM. Trimming pared 6 bases from V and 1 base from J, leaving 10 bases between. The DNA of the CDR3 is TGTGCCAGCAGAACGGGGGGGAGCAATCAGCCCCAGCATTTT. The encoded protein is CASRTGGSNQPQHF. Full variable domain (rest looked up from reference TRBV28 and TRBJ1-5): DVKVTQSSRYLVKRTGEKVFLECVQDMDHENMFWYRQDPGLGLRLIYFSYDVKMKEKGDIPEGYSVSREKKERFSLILESASTNQTSMYLCASRTGGSNQPQHFGDGTRLSIL.

The rearrangement joins TRBV14 to TRBJ2-7, with D maybe TRBD2 (6 bases). The CDR3 length is 13 residues. In germline, CDR1 is SGHDN, CDR2 FVKESK. Trimming removed 1 base from V and 6 bases from J, with 10 bases in between. The CDR3 region has the DNA TGTGCCAGCAGCCAAGTACCGGGGGTCGAGCAGTACTTC. This codes for CASSQVPGVEQYF.

This clone was counted once. This chain links TRBV6-6 with TRBJ2-1; possibly TRBD1 or TRBD2 for D (5 bases each). Looked up from germline, CDR1 is MNHNY and CDR2 is SVGAGI (reference sequence). This CDR3 comprises 15 residues. V was shortened by 6 bases and J by 5 bases, with 17 bases between the two germline ends. The CDR3: CASRPQGDVDNEQFF. The DNA of the CDR3 is TGTGCCAGCAGGCCTCAGGGAGATGTCGACAATGAGCAGTTCTTC.

The J gene is TRBJ1-5, the V gene TRBV24-1; D gene ambiguous. Germline V gene sequence: CDR1 KGHDR, CDR2 SFDVKD. With 9 bases removed from V and 0 bases from J, the gap between germline ends came to 17 bases. CDR3 length: 16 amino acids. The CDR3, as DNA: TGTGCCACCTCAACCCTAGGGAGGGATAGCAATCAGCCCCAGCATTTT. It yields the protein CATSTLGRDSNQPQHF.

The chain carries TRBV4-3 and TRBJ2-5, with 7 bases that match TRBD2. The V and J ends lost 4 bases and 5 bases, in that order; junction bases with no gene match: 4. Germline V CDR1 and CDR2: LGHNA, YSLEER. This CDR3 has 13 residues. The CDR3 bases are TGCGCCAGCAGCCTGCGGGAGTGGGAGACCCAGTACTTC. Encoded protein: CASSLREWETQYF.

The rearrangement links TRBV6-2 or TRBV6-3 to TRBJ2-2; D uncertain. This CDR3 is 15 amino acids long. Trimming took off 2 bases at V and 6 bases at J, with 13 bases between the two ends. Germline CDR1 and CDR2: MNHEY and SVGEGT. The DNA for the CDR3 is TGTGCCAGCAGTTACCGTAGTGTAAAGGCCGGGGAGCTGTTTTTT. Translating gives CASSYRSVKAGELFF.

The genes are TRBV27 and TRBJ2-7; D not resolved. V shed 5 bases and J shed 4 bases, with 12 bases lying between them. Germline V gene sequence: CDR1 MNHEY, CDR2 SMNVEV (reference sequence). This CDR3 has 13 amino acids. Written as DNA, the CDR3 is TGTGCCAGCAGTCCTGCTAACCCTTACGAGCAGTACTTC. This translates into CASSPANPYEQYF.

The chain links TRBV7-2 to TRBJ2-1; 8 positions agree with TRBD2. CDR3 length: 14 amino acids. The trim removed 2 bases at V and 9 bases at J, leaving 6 bases unmatched. Germline assignment: CDR1 SGHTA and CDR2 FQGNSA. The CDR3: CASSLTASGLEQFF. The CDR3 DNA is TGTGCCAGCAGCTTAACGGCTAGCGGGCTTGAGCAGTTCTTC.

The rearrangement joins TRBV19 to TRBJ1-1; the D gene is possibly TRBD1 (5 bases). V lost 0 bases, J lost 5 bases, and 28 bases lay in between. Per the germline V gene, CDR1 is LNHDA and CDR2 is SQIVND (reference sequence). This CDR3 is 20 amino acids long. The CDR3 is CASSIDSAGIGRSGLTEAFF. The CDR3 DNA is TGTGCCAGTAGTATAGATTCAGCAGGGATTGGGCGAAGCGGACTAACTGAAGCTTTCTTT. The full variable domain, in which reference TRBV19 and TRBJ1-1 provide the parts outside the CDR3, is DGGITQSPKYLFRKEGQNVTLSCEQNLNHDAMYWYRQDPGQGLRLIYYSQIVNDFQKGDIAEGYSVSREKKESFPLTVTSAQKNPTAFYLCASSIDSAGIGRSGLTEAFFGQGTRLTVV.

The chain is built from TRBV11-2 and TRBJ2-6; the D gene is possibly TRBD1 (6 bases). This CDR3 is built from 14 residues. Germline CDR1 SGHAT, CDR2 FQNNGV. V was cut by 5 bases and J by 3 bases, with 8 bases left in between. DNA for the CDR3: TGTGCCAGCAGCCTAGGGGGTGGGGCCAACGTCCTGACTTTC. Amino acids: CASSLGGGANVLTF. The complete variable domain, with remaining parts taken from reference TRBV11-2 and TRBJ2-6, reads EAGVAQSPRYKIIEKRQSVAFWCNPISGHATLYWYQQILGQGPKLLIQFQNNGVVDDSQLPKDRFSAERLKGVDSTLKIQPAKLEDSAVYLCASSLGGGANVLTFGAGSRLTVL.

J is TRBJ2-1 and V is TRBV7-6, with TRBD2 matching 16 bases. Germline V CDR1 and CDR2: SGHVS, FNYEAQ. The CDR3 extends over 15 amino acids. The V and J ends lost 9 bases and 5 bases, in that order; junction bases with no gene match: 4. Here the CDR3 DNA reads TGTGCCAGTGGGGGACTAGCGGGAGGGAACAATGAGCAGTTCTTC. Translating it yields CASGGLAGGNNEQFF.

This clone has a handful of counts. The CDR3 coding sequence is TGTGCCAGCAGTACGAGGGACAGGGGCTTGGATGAGCAGTTCTTC. It yields the protein CASSTRDRGLDEQFF. The genes are TRBV6-2 or TRBV6-3 and TRBJ2-1; TRBD1 matches 10 bases. The CDR3 covers 15 residues. Trimming at V came to 5 bases and at J to 8 bases, leaving 9 bases not matched to a gene. Germline CDR1 MNHEY, CDR2 SVGEGT.

CDR3 in amino acids: CASSEKSGVSNTEAFF. DNA for the CDR3: TGTGCCAGCAGTGAAAAGTCGGGGGTCTCGAACACTGAAGCTTTCTTT. The J gene is TRBJ1-1, the V gene TRBV6-1; a weak D match, TRBD1 (5 bases). The CDR3 covers 16 residues. Germline-derived CDR1 and CDR2 are MNHNS and SASEGT. Trimming removed 2 bases from V and 1 base from J, with 14 bases in between.

The chain carries TRBV7-2 and TRBJ2-5; tentatively, D is TRBD1 (5 bases). This CDR3 region has 15 residues. Per germline, CDR1 SGHTA and CDR2 FQGNSA. V lost 1 base and J 4 bases, leaving 13 bases between the germline ends. DNA for the CDR3: TGTGCCAGCAGCTTAGAGGTCAGGGATGGAGAGACCCAGTACTTC. Protein product: CASSLEVRDGETQYF.

The chain is built from TRBV10-3 and TRBJ1-3; D gene unclear. This CDR3 has 16 residues. V was pared by 6 bases and J by 0 bases, with 15 bases between. The germline gives CDR1 ENHRY, CDR2 SYGVKD. CDR3 loop: CAISGRPQHSGNTIYF. CDR3 DNA: TGTGCCATCAGCGGACGCCCACAACACTCTGGAAACACCATATATTTT.

This clone was seen a few times. The chain carries TRBV7-2 and TRBJ2-7; 15 bases agree with TRBD2. The J segment lost 3 bases and the V segment lost 4 bases, leaving 1 base of the junction unmatched. The CDR3 contains 15 residues. Germline V gene data show CDR1 as SGHTA and CDR2 as FQGNSA. The CDR3 sequence: CASSSGLAGGYEQYF. In DNA, the CDR3 is TGTGCCAGCAGCTCGGGACTAGCGGGAGGCTACGAGCAGTACTTC.

The gene calls are TRBV24-1 and TRBJ2-1, with 8 bases that match TRBD2. J gave up 0 bases and V 3 bases, and 15 bases lay outside the gene matches. There are 20 residues in the CDR3. The germline gives CDR1 KGHDR, CDR2 SFDVKD. The CDR3 is CATSDPLPGGLRSSYNEQFF. In DNA, the CDR3 is TGTGCCACCAGTGATCCCCTCCCGGGAGGGCTTCGGAGCTCCTACAATGAGCAGTTCTTC.

Details on this clone: Distinct nucleotide sequences in the sample also encode this CDR3. J is TRBJ2-2 and V is TRBV11-3; no clear D. Trimming pared 1 base from V and 3 bases from J, leaving 3 bases between. CDR3 length: 13 residues. The germline V gene has CDR1 SGHNT and CDR2 YENEEA. The CDR3 reads CASSLGDTGELFF. DNA of the CDR3: TGTGCCAGCAGCTTAGGCGACACCGGGGAGCTGTTTTTT. The variable domain in full, with the rest retrieved from reference TRBV11-3 and TRBJ2-2, is EAGVVQSPRYKIIEKKQPVAFWCNPISGHNTLYWYLQNLGQGPELLIRYENEEAVDDSQLPKDRFSAERLKGVDSTLKIQPAELGDSAVYLCASSLGDTGELFFGEGSRLTVL.

The chain links TRBV11-2 to TRBJ2-7; D might be TRBD1 or TRBD2, each matching 5 bases. Germline V lookup: CDR1 SGHAT, CDR2 FQNNGV. The length of the CDR3 is 13 residues. V lost 5 bases, J lost 4 bases, and 12 bases lay in between. The CDR3 nucleotides are TGTGCCAGCAGCATCGGGACCTCATACGAGCAGTACTTC. Its translation is CASSIGTSYEQYF.